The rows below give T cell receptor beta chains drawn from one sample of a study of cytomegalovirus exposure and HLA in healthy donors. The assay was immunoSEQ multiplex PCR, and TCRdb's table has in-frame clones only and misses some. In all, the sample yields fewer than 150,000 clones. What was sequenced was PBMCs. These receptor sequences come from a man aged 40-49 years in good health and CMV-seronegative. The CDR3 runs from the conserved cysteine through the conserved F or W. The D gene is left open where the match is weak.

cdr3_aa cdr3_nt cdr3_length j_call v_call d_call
CASSSLWGQGDYGYTF TGTGCCAGCAGTTCCCTTTGGGGACAGGGGGACTATGGCTACACCTTC 16 TRBJ1-2 TRBV6-5 TRBD1
CASSRGGFEAFF TGTGCCAGCAGTAGAGGGGGCTTTGAAGCTTTCTTT 12 TRBJ1-1 TRBV6-5 TRBD1
CASSYPGQGPYNEQFF TGTGCCAGCAGTTACCCGGGACAGGGGCCCTACAATGAGCAGTTCTTC 16 TRBJ2-1 TRBV6-5 TRBD1
CSVEDPGHGELFF TGCAGCGTTGAAGATCCGGGTCACGGGGAGCTGTTTTTT 13 TRBJ2-2 TRBV29-1 NA
CASSDGTEYQPQHF TGTGCCAGCAGTGACGGAACAGAGTATCAGCCCCAGCATTTT 14 TRBJ1-5 TRBV6-1 NA
CASSWGDGTYEQYF TGCGCCAGCAGCTGGGGGGACGGAACCTACGAGCAGTACTTC 14 TRBJ2-7 TRBV5-1 NA
CASSIPNRVGGYTF TGTGCCAGTAGTATTCCCAACAGGGTTGGTGGCTACACCTTC 14 TRBJ1-2 TRBV19 NA
CASSRDRYQETQYF TGTGCCAGCAGCAGGGACAGATACCAAGAGACCCAGTACTTC 14 TRBJ2-5 TRBV5-4 TRBD1
CASSSSGTGGLAFF TGTGCCAGCAGCTCTTCCGGGACAGGGGGCTTAGCTTTCTTT 14 TRBJ1-1 TRBV7-2 TRBD1
CASSTAEWDSPLHF TGTGCCAGTAGTACAGCGGAGTGGGATTCACCCCTCCACTTT 14 TRBJ1-6 TRBV19 NA
CASSEALIGDYGYTF TGTGCCAGTAGTGAAGCCTTAATAGGGGACTATGGCTACACCTTC 15 TRBJ1-2 TRBV19 NA
CASSVTGGDGYTF TGTGCCAGCAGCGTTACAGGGGGCGATGGCTACACCTTC 13 TRBJ1-2 TRBV9 TRBD1
CASSTTGRGSNEKLFF TGCGCCAGCAGCACGACAGGGCGAGGATCGAATGAAAAACTGTTTTTT 16 TRBJ1-4 TRBV5-1 TRBD1
CASSLAGREQFF TGTGCCAGCAGCTTAGCGGGGAGAGAGCAGTTCTTC 12 TRBJ2-1 TRBV7-2 NA
CAIRPGLSDYEQYF TGTGCCATAAGACCGGGACTTTCTGACTACGAGCAGTACTTC 14 TRBJ2-7 TRBV10-3 NA
CASSALRGLGYTF TGTGCCAGCAGTGCCCTCAGGGGGCTTGGCTACACCTTC 13 TRBJ1-2 TRBV28 TRBD1
CASSQGTGGPYEQYF TGTGCCAGCAGCCAGGGGACAGGGGGACCCTACGAGCAGTACTTC 15 TRBJ2-7 TRBV5-6 TRBD1
CATSPRTAYTEAFF TGTGCCACCAGCCCCCGGACAGCTTACACTGAAGCTTTCTTT 14 TRBJ1-1 TRBV15 NA
CVSSIRQGGYGYTF TGTGTCAGCAGTATTAGACAGGGGGGGTATGGCTACACCTTC 14 TRBJ1-2 TRBV28 TRBD1
CAISDPSGLRKTQYF TGTGCCATCAGTGATCCTAGCGGACTTAGGAAGACCCAGTACTTC 15 TRBJ2-5 TRBV10-3 TRBD2
CASNPPGGEAQYF TGTGCCAGCAACCCCCCGGGCGGGGAGGCGCAGTATTTT 13 TRBJ2-3 TRBV6-5 NA
CASSPSGTAYGYTF TGTGCCAGCAGCCCCTCCGGGACAGCCTATGGCTACACCTTC 14 TRBJ1-2 TRBV5-6 TRBD1
CASSPDPDREDYNEQFF TGTGCCAGCAGCCCCGACCCCGACAGGGAGGACTACAATGAGCAGTTCTTC 17 TRBJ2-1 TRBV7-6 NA
CASSGGAGAGEQFF TGTGCCAGCAGCGGCGGAGCGGGGGCGGGAGAGCAGTTCTTC 14 TRBJ2-1 TRBV6-5 TRBD2
CASSLAHADTQYF TGTGCCAGCAGCTTAGCACACGCAGATACGCAGTATTTT 13 TRBJ2-3 TRBV7-6 NA
CASSFDRAYEQYF TGTGCCAGCAGCTTTGACAGGGCCTACGAGCAGTACTTC 13 TRBJ2-7 TRBV5-6 TRBD1
CASSPQKVTTGPTYYGYTF TGTGCCAGCAGCCCACAGAAGGTTACGACAGGGCCGACTTATTATGGCTACACCTTC 19 TRBJ1-2 TRBV14 TRBD1
CAWRAYDWRPTYEQYF TGTGCCTGGAGAGCATACGATTGGAGACCTACCTACGAGCAGTACTTC 16 TRBJ2-7 TRBV30 NA
CASSQTGGSPLHF TGTGCCAGCAGCCAAACTGGGGGGTCACCCCTCCACTTT 13 TRBJ1-6 TRBV14 NA
CASSQQDNNYGYTF TGCGCCAGCAGCCAACAGGACAATAACTATGGCTACACCTTC 14 TRBJ1-2 TRBV4-1 NA
CATLAGGRTDTQYF TGTGCCACCCTAGCGGGGGGGCGCACAGATACGCAGTATTTT 14 TRBJ2-3 TRBV6-5 TRBD2
CASRETGLMYGYTF TGTGCCAGTAGAGAGACAGGGCTTATGTATGGCTACACCTTC 14 TRBJ1-2 TRBV19 TRBD1
CSVRGIIYGYTF TGCAGCGTTAGGGGGATCATCTATGGCTACACCTTC 12 TRBJ1-2 TRBV29-1 NA
CASRGTSGAYEQYF TGTGCCAGCAGGGGGACTAGCGGGGCATACGAGCAGTACTTC 14 TRBJ2-7 TRBV28 TRBD2
CASSYQGGGTEAFF TGCGCCAGCAGCTACCAGGGGGGCGGCACTGAAGCTTTCTTT 14 TRBJ1-1 TRBV5-1 TRBD1
CASSSDRAGTNEAFF TGTGCCAGCAGCTCCGACAGGGCCGGCACTAATGAAGCTTTCTTT 15 TRBJ1-1 TRBV7-2 TRBD1
CASSSPTRQGCDTQYF TGTGCCAGCAGCTCCCCTACGCGACAGGGGTGTGATACGCAGTATTTT 16 TRBJ2-3 TRBV13 TRBD1